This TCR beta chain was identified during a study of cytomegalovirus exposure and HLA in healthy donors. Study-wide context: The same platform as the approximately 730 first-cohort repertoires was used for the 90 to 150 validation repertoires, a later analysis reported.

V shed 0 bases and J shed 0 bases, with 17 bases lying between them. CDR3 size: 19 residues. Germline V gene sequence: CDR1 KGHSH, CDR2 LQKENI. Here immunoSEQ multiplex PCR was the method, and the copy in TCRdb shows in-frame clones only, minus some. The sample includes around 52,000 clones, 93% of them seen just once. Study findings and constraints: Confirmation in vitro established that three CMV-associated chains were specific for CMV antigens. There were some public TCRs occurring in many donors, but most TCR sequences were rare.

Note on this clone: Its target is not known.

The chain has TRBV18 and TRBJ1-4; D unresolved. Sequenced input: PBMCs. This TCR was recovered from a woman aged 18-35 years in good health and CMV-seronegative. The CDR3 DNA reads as TGTGCCAGCTCACCACCGATGCTCAGCGCCTCTGCAACTAATGAAAAACTGTTTTTT. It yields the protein CASSPPMLSASATNEKLFF.